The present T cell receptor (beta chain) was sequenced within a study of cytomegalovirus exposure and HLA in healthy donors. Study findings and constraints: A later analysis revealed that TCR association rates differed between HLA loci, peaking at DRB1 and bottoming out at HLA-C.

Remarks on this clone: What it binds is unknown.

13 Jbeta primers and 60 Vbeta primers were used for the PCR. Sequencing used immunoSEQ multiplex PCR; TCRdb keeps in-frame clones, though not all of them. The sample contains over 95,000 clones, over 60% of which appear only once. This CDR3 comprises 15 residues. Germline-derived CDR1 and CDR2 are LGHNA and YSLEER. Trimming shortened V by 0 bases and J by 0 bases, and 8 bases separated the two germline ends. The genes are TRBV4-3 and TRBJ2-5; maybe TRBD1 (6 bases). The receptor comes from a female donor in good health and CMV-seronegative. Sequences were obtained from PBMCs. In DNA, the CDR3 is TGCGCCAGCAGCCAAGAAAGGGGGTACCAAGAGACCCAGTACTTC. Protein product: CASSQERGYQETQYF.